The 3 T cell receptor beta chains presented below share a single source sample, sequenced in a study of Graves' ophthalmopathy and Graves' hyperthyroidism. The TCR beta CDR3 regions underwent amplification from RNA transcripts. RT-PCR was first run with HTBI primers, then multiplex PCR in a second round. Using its own MiXCR run on the multiplex PCR reads, TCRdb lists one record per CDR3 protein. The sample shows about half a million distinct CDR3 sequences, around 15% of them seen only once. The sequencing input was blood. The receptors shown here come from a woman between 25 and 40 years old with Graves' ophthalmopathy.

This clonotype was recorded many times. This chain links TRBV20-1 with TRBJ1-1; 7 bases match TRBD1. The germline gives CDR1 DFQATT, CDR2 SNEGSKA (reference sequence). There are 14 residues in the CDR3. The junction had 10 bases not matched to a gene; V was cut back by 6 bases and J by 3 bases. This CDR3 reads CSARREGADTEAFF. The CDR3 coding sequence is TGCAGTGCCAGACGGGAGGGGGCGGACACTGAAGCTTTCTTT.

This sequence joins TRBV28 and TRBJ1-6, with D tentatively TRBD1 (5 bases). Trimming stripped 2 bases from V and 5 bases from J, with 10 bases between. The CDR3 is 15 residues long. Germline lookup yields CDR1 MDHEN and CDR2 SYDVKM. The DNA for the CDR3 is TGTGCCAGCAGTTTACAGGGAGTCGATAATTCACCCCTCCACTTT. Its protein is CASSLQGVDNSPLHF.

This clonotype was counted many times. The gene calls are TRBV3-1 and TRBJ1-1, with TRBD1 as a possible D gene (5 bases). V dropped 4 bases and J dropped 6 bases, with 12 bases sitting between them. The length of the CDR3 is 13 residues. Germline V lookup: CDR1 LGHDT, CDR2 YNNKEL (reference sequence). This chain's CDR3 is CASSRGGGPEAFF. The CDR3 nucleotides are TGTGCCAGCAGCCGGGGGGGTGGTCCTGAAGCTTTCTTT.